The rows below give T cell receptor beta chains drawn from one sample of a study of blood T cell repertoires in COVID-19. Sequencing was performed with immunoSEQ multiplex PCR; in TCRdb, only in-frame clones are kept and a portion is missing. The table has roughly 230,000 clones, 75% to 85% seen once. Sequenced input: peripheral blood. These receptors originate from a man aged 50 to 60 with COVID-19, enrolled during active disease. CDR3s include the opening cysteine and the closing phenylalanine or tryptophan. The order of the fields is clone size, J gene, D gene, V gene, CDR3 protein, CDR3 DNA. A D gene is named only where the DNA matches it firmly. Clone size is shown for a subset of rows, as once, few, many or a class of expanded clone.

abundance: once
j_gene: TRBJ2-7
d_gene: TRBD2
v_gene: TRBV9
CDR3aa: CASSLNSGVYEQYF
CDR3nt: TGTGCCAGCAGCTTAAATAGCGGGGTCTACGAGCAGTACTTC

abundance: -
j_gene: TRBJ1-1
d_gene: -
v_gene: TRBV3-1/TRBV3-2
CDR3aa: CASSLGEGGTEAFF
CDR3nt: TGTGCCAGCAGCCTGGGCGAGGGCGGCACTGAAGCTTTCTTT

abundance: once
j_gene: TRBJ2-7
d_gene: -
v_gene: TRBV20-1
CDR3aa: CSASQGKEQYF
CDR3nt: TGCAGTGCTAGTCAGGGGAAAGAGCAGTACTTC

abundance: once
j_gene: TRBJ2-7
d_gene: TRBD2
v_gene: TRBV18
CDR3aa: CASSPQAGGPYEQYF
CDR3nt: TGTGCCAGCTCACCACAAGCGGGGGGCCCCTACGAGCAGTACTTC

abundance: -
j_gene: TRBJ2-3
d_gene: -
v_gene: TRBV5-1
CDR3aa: CASSLDPLYTQYF
CDR3nt: TGCGCCAGCAGCTTGGATCCCCTCTATACGCAGTATTTT

abundance: -
j_gene: TRBJ2-2
d_gene: TRBD1
v_gene: TRBV19
CDR3aa: CASISTGDTGELFF
CDR3nt: TGTGCCAGTATTTCGACAGGGGACACCGGGGAGCTGTTTTTT

abundance: -
j_gene: TRBJ2-7
d_gene: TRBD2
v_gene: TRBV27
CDR3aa: CASTALAGALSGEQYF
CDR3nt: TGTGCCAGCACCGCACTAGCGGGGGCCCTAAGTGGCGAGCAGTACTTC

abundance: many
j_gene: TRBJ1-2
d_gene: -
v_gene: TRBV6-5
CDR3aa: CASSYHRGQQGYTF
CDR3nt: TGTGCCAGCAGTTACCATAGAGGACAGCAAGGCTACACCTTC

abundance: -
j_gene: TRBJ1-1
d_gene: -
v_gene: TRBV6-5
CDR3aa: CASSPTGSEAFF
CDR3nt: TGTGCCAGCAGCCCGACCGGGAGTGAAGCTTTCTTT

abundance: -
j_gene: TRBJ2-1
d_gene: TRBD2
v_gene: TRBV11-3
CDR3aa: CASSLGTSRGGDNNEQFF
CDR3nt: TGTGCCAGCAGCTTAGGGACGAGTCGGGGGGGGGACAACAATGAGCAGTTCTTC

abundance: -
j_gene: TRBJ1-1
d_gene: TRBD1
v_gene: TRBV6-5
CDR3aa: CASSRGDTTEAFF
CDR3nt: TGTGCCAGCAGCAGGGGGGATACCACTGAAGCTTTCTTT

abundance: -
j_gene: TRBJ2-2
d_gene: -
v_gene: TRBV7-8
CDR3aa: CASSLARDTGELFF
CDR3nt: TGTGCCAGCAGCTTAGCGCGGGACACCGGGGAGCTGTTTTTT

abundance: few
j_gene: TRBJ1-1
d_gene: -
v_gene: TRBV19
CDR3aa: CASSTGSVQSQAFF
CDR3nt: TGTGCCAGTAGTACAGGTTCAGTTCAATCCCAAGCTTTCTTT

abundance: -
j_gene: TRBJ1-1
d_gene: -
v_gene: TRBV3-1/TRBV3-2
CDR3aa: CASSQDRAGGVGEAFF
CDR3nt: TGTGCCAGCAGCCAAGATCGGGCCGGGGGGGTAGGTGAAGCTTTCTTT

abundance: -
j_gene: TRBJ1-3
d_gene: TRBD1
v_gene: TRBV7-8
CDR3aa: CASSKNRGSGNTIYF
CDR3nt: TGTGCCAGCAGCAAAAACAGGGGCTCCGGAAACACCATATATTTT

abundance: -
j_gene: TRBJ1-1
d_gene: -
v_gene: TRBV5-1
CDR3aa: CASSLETVNTEAFF
CDR3nt: TGCGCCAGCAGCTTGGAAACGGTGAACACTGAAGCTTTCTTT

abundance: -
j_gene: TRBJ2-1
d_gene: -
v_gene: TRBV9
CDR3aa: CASSVVGGPYNEQFF
CDR3nt: TGTGCCAGCAGCGTAGTGGGTGGGCCCTACAATGAGCAGTTCTTC

abundance: -
j_gene: TRBJ2-6
d_gene: -
v_gene: TRBV28
CDR3aa: CASSPHPRRANVLTF
CDR3nt: TGTGCCAGCAGTCCACACCCCAGAAGGGCCAACGTCCTGACTTTC

abundance: -
j_gene: TRBJ1-1
d_gene: -
v_gene: TRBV5-1
CDR3aa: CASSLVAGPGNTEAFF
CDR3nt: TGCGCCAGCAGCTTGGTGGCAGGGCCTGGGAACACTGAAGCTTTCTTT

abundance: -
j_gene: TRBJ2-1
d_gene: TRBD2
v_gene: TRBV3-1/TRBV3-2
CDR3aa: CASSQGLAGAYNEQFF
CDR3nt: TGTGCCAGCAGCCAGGGACTAGCGGGGGCCTACAATGAGCAGTTCTTC

abundance: -
j_gene: TRBJ2-7
d_gene: -
v_gene: TRBV10-3
CDR3aa: CAIRPDRTYEQYF
CDR3nt: TGTGCCATCAGGCCGGACAGAACCTACGAGCAGTACTTC

abundance: -
j_gene: TRBJ1-6
d_gene: -
v_gene: TRBV15
CDR3aa: CATSRERYGSPLHF
CDR3nt: TGTGCCACCAGCAGAGAACGATACGGTTCACCCCTCCACTTT

abundance: -
j_gene: TRBJ2-3
d_gene: TRBD1
v_gene: TRBV7-2
CDR3aa: CASSLVYRTGVSDTQYF
CDR3nt: TGTGCCAGCAGCTTAGTTTATAGGACAGGGGTCTCAGATACGCAGTATTTT

abundance: -
j_gene: TRBJ2-7
d_gene: -
v_gene: TRBV11-2
CDR3aa: CASSLSQVNYEQYF
CDR3nt: TGTGCCAGCAGCTTATCCCAGGTTAACTACGAGCAGTACTTC

abundance: -
j_gene: TRBJ1-6
d_gene: -
v_gene: TRBV6-1
CDR3aa: CASSEAIQGLGPLHF
CDR3nt: TGTGCCAGCAGTGAAGCGATACAGGGTTTAGGGCCCCTCCACTTT

abundance: -
j_gene: TRBJ2-2
d_gene: TRBD2
v_gene: TRBV9
CDR3aa: CASSVALAGANTGELFF
CDR3nt: TGTGCCAGCAGCGTAGCCCTAGCGGGGGCGAACACCGGGGAGCTGTTTTTT

abundance: -
j_gene: TRBJ2-3
d_gene: -
v_gene: TRBV6-5
CDR3aa: CASSYSSRGTDTQYF
CDR3nt: TGTGCCAGCAGTTACTCGAGTCGGGGCACAGATACGCAGTATTTT